This record concerns one T cell receptor beta chain sequence. This specimen comes from a study of blood T cell repertoires in COVID-19. Study-wide context: The samples span acute and convalescent COVID-19 from the United States, Italy and Spain.

Germline-derived CDR1 and CDR2 are SGHRS and YFSETQ. The CDR3 loop spans 14 amino acids. Trimming removed 0 bases at V and 1 base at J, with 7 bases between. Authors' analysis steps: Nucleated cell counts were estimated from reference gene primer amplification. Generated by immunoSEQ multiplex PCR, the TCRdb table keeps only in-frame clones and is missing some. V, J and clone size reflect that table, while D and trimming were determined from the DNA. The sample lists about 320,000 clones; around 84% were seen once. Participants spanned ages about 18 to 95 years and resided in roughly 22 US areas. Within 2 weeks of study entry, exposed participants had contacted a PCR-confirmed or clinician-diagnosed COVID-19 case.

The source of this sequence is a woman aged 25 to 45 who had been exposed to COVID-19. Sequencing used PBMCs or T cells enriched from blood (not recorded which). The V gene is TRBV5-1, the J gene TRBJ1-1; perhaps TRBD1 as D (5 bases). In DNA form, the CDR3 reads TGCGCCAGCAGCTTGGACAGGAGGAACACTGAAGCTTTCTTT. Translated, it gives CASSLDRRNTEAFF.